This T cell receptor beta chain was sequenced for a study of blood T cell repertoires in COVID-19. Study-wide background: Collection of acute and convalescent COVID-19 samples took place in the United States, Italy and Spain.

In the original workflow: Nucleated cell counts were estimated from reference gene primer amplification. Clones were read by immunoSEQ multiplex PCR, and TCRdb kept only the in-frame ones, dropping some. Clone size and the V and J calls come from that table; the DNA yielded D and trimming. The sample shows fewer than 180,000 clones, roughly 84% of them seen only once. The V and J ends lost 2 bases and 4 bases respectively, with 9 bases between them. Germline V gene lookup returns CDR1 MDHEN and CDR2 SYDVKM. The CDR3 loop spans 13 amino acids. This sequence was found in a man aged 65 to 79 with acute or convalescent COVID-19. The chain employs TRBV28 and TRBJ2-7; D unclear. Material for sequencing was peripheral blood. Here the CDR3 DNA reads TGTGCCAGCAGTTTAGGAGAGATATACGAGCAGTACTTC. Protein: CASSLGEIYEQYF.